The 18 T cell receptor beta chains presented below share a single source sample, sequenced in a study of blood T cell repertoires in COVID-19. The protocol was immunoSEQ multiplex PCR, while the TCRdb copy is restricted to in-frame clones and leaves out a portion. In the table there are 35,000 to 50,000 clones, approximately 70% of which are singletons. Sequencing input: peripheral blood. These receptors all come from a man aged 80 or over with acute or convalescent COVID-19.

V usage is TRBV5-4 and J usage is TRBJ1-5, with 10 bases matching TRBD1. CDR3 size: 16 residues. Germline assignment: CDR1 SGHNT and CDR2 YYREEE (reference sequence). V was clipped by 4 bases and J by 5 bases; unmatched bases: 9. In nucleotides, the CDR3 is TGTGCCAGCAGCCCAGTCCCCGGGACAGGGGATCAGCCCCAGCATTTT. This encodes CASSPVPGTGDQPQHF. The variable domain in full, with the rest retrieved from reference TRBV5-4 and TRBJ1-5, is ETGVTQSPTHLIKTRGQQVTLRCSSQSGHNTVSWYQQALGQGPQFIFQYYREEENGRGNFPPRFSGLQFPNYSSELNVNALELDDSALYLCASSPVPGTGDQPQHFGDGTRLSIL.

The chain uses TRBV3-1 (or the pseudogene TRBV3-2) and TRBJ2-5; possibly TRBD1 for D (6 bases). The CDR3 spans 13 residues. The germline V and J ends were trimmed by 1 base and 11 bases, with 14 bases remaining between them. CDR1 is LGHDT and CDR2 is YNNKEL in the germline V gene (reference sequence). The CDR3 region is CASSQADSGGQYF. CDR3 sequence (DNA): TGTGCCAGCAGCCAAGCGGACAGCGGAGGTCAGTACTTC.

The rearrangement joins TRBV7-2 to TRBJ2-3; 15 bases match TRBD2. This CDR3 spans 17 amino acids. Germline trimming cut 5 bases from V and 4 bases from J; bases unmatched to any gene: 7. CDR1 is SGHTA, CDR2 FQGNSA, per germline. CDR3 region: CASSPRTSGRAADTQYF. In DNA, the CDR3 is TGTGCCAGCAGCCCACGGACTAGCGGGAGGGCCGCAGATACGCAGTATTTT. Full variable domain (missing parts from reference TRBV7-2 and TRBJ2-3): GAGVSQSPSNKVTEKGKDVELRCDPISGHTALYWYRQSLGQGLEFLIYFQGNSAPDKSGLPSDRFSAERTGGSVSTLTIQRTQQEDSAVYLCASSPRTSGRAADTQYFGPGTRLTVL.

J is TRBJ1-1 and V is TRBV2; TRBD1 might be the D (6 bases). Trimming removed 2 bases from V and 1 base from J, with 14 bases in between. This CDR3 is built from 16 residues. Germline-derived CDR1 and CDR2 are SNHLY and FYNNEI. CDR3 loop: CASSEWAGASNTEAFF. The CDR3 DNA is TGTGCCAGCAGTGAATGGGCAGGGGCATCGAACACTGAAGCTTTCTTT.

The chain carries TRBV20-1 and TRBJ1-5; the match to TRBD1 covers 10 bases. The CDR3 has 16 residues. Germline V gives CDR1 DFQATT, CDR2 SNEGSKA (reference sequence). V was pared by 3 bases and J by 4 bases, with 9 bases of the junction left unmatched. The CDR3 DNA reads TGCAGTGCTAGTCAAGGACAGGGGGTGTGGAATCAGCCCCAGCATTTT. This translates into CSASQGQGVWNQPQHF.

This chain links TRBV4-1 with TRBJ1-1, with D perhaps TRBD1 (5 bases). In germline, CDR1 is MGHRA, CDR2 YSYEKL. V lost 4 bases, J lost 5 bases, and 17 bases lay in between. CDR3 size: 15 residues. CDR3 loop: CASSPRERGRTEAFF. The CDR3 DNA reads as TGCGCCAGCAGCCCCCGGGAGAGGGGAAGGACTGAAGCTTTCTTT.

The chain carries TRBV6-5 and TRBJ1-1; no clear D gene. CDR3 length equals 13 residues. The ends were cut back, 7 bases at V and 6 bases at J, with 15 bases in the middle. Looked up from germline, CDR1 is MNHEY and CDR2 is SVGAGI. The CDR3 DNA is TGTGCCAGCATACCCAACTTTAGAGCTGAAGCTTTCTTT. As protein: CASIPNFRAEAFF.

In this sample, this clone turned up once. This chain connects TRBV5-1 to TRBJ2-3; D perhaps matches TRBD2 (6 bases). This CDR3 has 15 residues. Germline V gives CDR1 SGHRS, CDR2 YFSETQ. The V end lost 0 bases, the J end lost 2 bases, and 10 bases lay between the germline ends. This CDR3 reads CASSLGGTDTDTQYF. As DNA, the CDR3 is TGCGCCAGCAGCTTGGGCGGGACGGACACAGATACGCAGTATTTT.

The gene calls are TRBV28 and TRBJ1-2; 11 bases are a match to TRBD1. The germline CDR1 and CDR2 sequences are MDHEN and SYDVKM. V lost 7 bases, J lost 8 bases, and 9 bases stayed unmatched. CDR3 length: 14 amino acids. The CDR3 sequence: CASTATGTGGGYTF. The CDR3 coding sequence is TGTGCCAGCACCGCAACGGGGACAGGGGGAGGCTACACCTTC.

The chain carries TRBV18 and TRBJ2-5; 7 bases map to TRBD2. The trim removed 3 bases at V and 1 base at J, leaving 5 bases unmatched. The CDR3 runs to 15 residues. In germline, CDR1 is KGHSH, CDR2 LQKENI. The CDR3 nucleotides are TGTGCCAGCTCACCCCCTAGCGGTACCCAAGAGACCCAGTACTTC. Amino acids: CASSPPSGTQETQYF.

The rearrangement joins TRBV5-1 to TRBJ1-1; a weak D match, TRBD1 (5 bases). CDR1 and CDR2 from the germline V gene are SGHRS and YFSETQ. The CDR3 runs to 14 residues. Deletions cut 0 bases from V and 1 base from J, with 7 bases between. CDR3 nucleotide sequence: TGCGCCAGCAGCTTGGCCGACAGGAACACTGAAGCTTTCTTT. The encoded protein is CASSLADRNTEAFF.

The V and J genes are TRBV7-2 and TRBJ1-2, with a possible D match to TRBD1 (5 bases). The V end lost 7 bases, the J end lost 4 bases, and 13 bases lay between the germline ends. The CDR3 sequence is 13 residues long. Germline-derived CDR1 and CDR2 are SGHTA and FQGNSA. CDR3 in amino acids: CASTALGGYGYTF. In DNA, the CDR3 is TGTGCCAGCACCGCTTTGGGGGGCTATGGCTACACCTTC.

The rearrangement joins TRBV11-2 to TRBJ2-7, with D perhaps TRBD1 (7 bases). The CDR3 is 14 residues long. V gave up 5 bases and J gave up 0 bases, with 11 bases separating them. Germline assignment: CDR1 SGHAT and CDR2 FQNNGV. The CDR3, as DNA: TGTGCCAGCAGCCGGAGGGACAGCTCCTACGAGCAGTACTTC. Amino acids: CASSRRDSSYEQYF.

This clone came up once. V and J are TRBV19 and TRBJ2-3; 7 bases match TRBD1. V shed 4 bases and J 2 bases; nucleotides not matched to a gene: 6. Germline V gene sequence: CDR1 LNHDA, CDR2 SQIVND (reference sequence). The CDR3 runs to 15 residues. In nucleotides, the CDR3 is TGTGCCAGTAGTACCGGGACAGCTTTCACAGATACGCAGTATTTT. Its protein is CASSTGTAFTDTQYF.

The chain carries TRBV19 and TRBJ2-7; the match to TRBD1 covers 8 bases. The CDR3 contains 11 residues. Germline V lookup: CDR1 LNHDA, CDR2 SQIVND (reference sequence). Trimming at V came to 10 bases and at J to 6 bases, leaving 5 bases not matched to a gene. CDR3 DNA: TGTGCCACCGCGACAGGGGTCGAGCAGTACTTC. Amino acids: CATATGVEQYF.

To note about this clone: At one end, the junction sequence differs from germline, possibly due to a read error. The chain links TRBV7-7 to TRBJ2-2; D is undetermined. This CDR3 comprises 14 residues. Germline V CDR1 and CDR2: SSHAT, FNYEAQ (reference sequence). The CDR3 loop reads CASSLAQNTGELFF. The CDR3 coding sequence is TGTGCTAGCAGCTTGGCCCAGAACACCGGGGAGCTGTTTTTT. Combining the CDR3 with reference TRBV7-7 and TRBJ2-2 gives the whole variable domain GAGVSQSPRYKVTKRGQDVTLRCDPISSHATLYWYQQALGQGPEFLTYFNYEAQPDKSGLPSDRFSAERPEGSISTLTIQRTEQRDSAMYRCASSLAQNTGELFFGEGSRLTVL.

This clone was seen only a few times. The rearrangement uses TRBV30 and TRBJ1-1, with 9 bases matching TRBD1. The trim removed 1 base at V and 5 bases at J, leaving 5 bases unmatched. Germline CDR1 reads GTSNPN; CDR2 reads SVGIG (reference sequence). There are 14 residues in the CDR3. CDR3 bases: TGTGCCTGGAGTGCTGGACAGGGGAGAACTGAAGCTTTCTTT. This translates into CAWSAGQGRTEAFF.

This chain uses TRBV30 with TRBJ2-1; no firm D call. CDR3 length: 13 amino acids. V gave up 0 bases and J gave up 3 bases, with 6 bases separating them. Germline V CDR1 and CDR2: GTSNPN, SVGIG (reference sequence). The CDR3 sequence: CAWSVTSYNEQFF. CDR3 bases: TGTGCCTGGAGTGTAACCAGCTACAATGAGCAGTTCTTC.